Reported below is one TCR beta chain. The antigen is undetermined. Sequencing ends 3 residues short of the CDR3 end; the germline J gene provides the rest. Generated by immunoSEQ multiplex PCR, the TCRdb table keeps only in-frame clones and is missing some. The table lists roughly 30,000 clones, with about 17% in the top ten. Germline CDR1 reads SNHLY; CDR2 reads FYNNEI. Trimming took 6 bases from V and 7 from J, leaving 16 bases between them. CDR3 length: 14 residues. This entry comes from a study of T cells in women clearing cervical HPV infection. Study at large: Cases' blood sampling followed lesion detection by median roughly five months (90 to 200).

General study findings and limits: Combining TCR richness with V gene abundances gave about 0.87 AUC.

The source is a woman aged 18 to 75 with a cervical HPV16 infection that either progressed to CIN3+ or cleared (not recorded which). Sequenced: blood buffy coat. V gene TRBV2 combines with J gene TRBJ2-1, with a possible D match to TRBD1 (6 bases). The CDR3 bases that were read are TGTGCCAGCAGCTCGACACAGGGTACGAATGAG. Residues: CASSSTQGTNE. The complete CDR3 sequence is CASSSTQGTNEQFF.